This T cell receptor (beta chain) was identified during a study of blood T cell repertoires in COVID-19. Turning to the study itself: Sources were T cells, B-cell-depleted T cells, or PBMCs; the material itself was cDNA or gDNA.

The data were produced by immunoSEQ multiplex PCR, yet TCRdb's version contains in-frame clones alone and is incomplete. Here the sample spans about 40,000 clones, roughly four fifths being singletons. Germline loops: CDR1 MDHEN, CDR2 SYDVKM. The CDR3 totals 15 residues. The V end lost 2 bases, the J end lost 1 base, and 12 bases lay between the germline ends. The chain carries TRBV28 and TRBJ2-7; a weak D match, TRBD1 (6 bases). The receptor was isolated from a woman in her fifties or sixties with acute or convalescent COVID-19. Sequences were obtained from peripheral blood. The CDR3 DNA sequence: TGTGCCAGCAGTTTAGCGACAGGCGGATCCTACGAGCAGTACTTC. Protein product: CASSLATGGSYEQYF.